This T cell receptor beta chain is drawn from a study of technical replicates of blood from a handful of donors. TCRdb keeps only in-frame clones here, not all; method: immunoSEQ multiplex PCR. The sample has tens of thousands of clones, 91% seen once. The clonotype was recovered from a human donor in good health. The sequenced sample was T cells isolated from PBMCs.

The CDR3 region has the DNA TGTGCCAGTAGGGAGGGACCCAGAGCCACAGATACGCAGTATTTT. Its translation is CASREGPRATDTQYF. The rearrangement links TRBV19 to TRBJ2-3, with D perhaps matching TRBD2 (6 bases). This CDR3 is 15 amino acids long. The germline V and J ends were trimmed by 6 bases and 2 bases, with 15 bases remaining between them. Germline V gene data show CDR1 as LNHDA and CDR2 as SQIVND (reference sequence).